The entry that follows covers one TCR beta chain sequence. The authors' processing: Amplification with reference gene primers provided the estimates of nucleated cell counts. Some clones are missing from TCRdb's copy, which holds only in-frame ones; the method was immunoSEQ multiplex PCR. That table gives V, J and clone size, and the DNA gave D and trimming. The sample includes around 210,000 clones, approximately 85% seen only once; the top ten take approximately 5%. Trimming cost V 6 bases and J 5 bases; bases outside gene matches: 1. Germline V CDR1 and CDR2: SNHLY, FYNNEI. This CDR3 is built from 12 residues. The sample originates from a study of blood T cell repertoires in COVID-19. Across the whole study: Spain, Italy and the United States supplied samples that represented acute and convalescent COVID-19.

This clonotype was obtained from a man aged 50 or older with COVID-19, enrolled during active disease. The rearrangement joins TRBV2 to TRBJ2-1; 7 bases are a match to TRBD1. Sequencing used peripheral blood. The CDR3 DNA sequence: TGTGCCAGCAGAGGGACAGACAATGAGCAGTTCTTC. Translating gives CASRGTDNEQFF.